The rows below give T cell receptor beta chains drawn from one sample of a study of T cell responses to AZD1222 COVID-19 vaccine. The repertoire was sequenced with immunoSEQ multiplex PCR; TCRdb's copy has only in-frame clones and lacks some. The data hold about 190,000 clones, with around 90% observed a single time. Sequencing used peripheral blood, obtained on day 0 of AZD1222 vaccination. The receptors were sampled from an adult in good health. Both conserved end residues are part of each CDR3. D genes are given only for firm matches. Only some rows state a clone size, as once, few, many or a class for expanded clones.

j_gene,v_gene,d_gene,abundance,CDR3aa,CDR3nt
TRBJ1-3,TRBV7-9,NA,NA,CASSFQGPGNTIYF,TGTGCCAGCAGCTTCCAGGGGCCCGGAAACACCATATATTTT
TRBJ2-7,TRBV12-3/TRBV12-4,NA,NA,CASSPGPYEQYF,TGTGCCAGCAGTCCCGGACCCTACGAGCAGTACTTC
TRBJ1-1,TRBV19,TRBD1,NA,CASSIDIFPGTGADTEAFF,TGTGCCAGTAGTATAGATATATTTCCGGGGACAGGAGCCGACACTGAAGCTTTCTTT
TRBJ2-3,TRBV9,TRBD2,NA,CASSPVGLAGGPADTQYF,TGTGCCAGCAGCCCAGTGGGACTAGCGGGGGGGCCAGCAGATACGCAGTATTTT
TRBJ2-7,TRBV19,NA,NA,CASSPPGRIYEQYF,TGTGCCAGTAGTCCCCCTGGAAGGATTTACGAGCAGTACTTC
TRBJ1-2,TRBV7-9,NA,NA,CASRPWTAGQYGYTF,TGTGCCAGCAGACCCTGGACAGCGGGTCAGTATGGCTACACCTTC
TRBJ2-7,TRBV6-6,NA,NA,CASSYVTVHSYEQYF,TGTGCCAGCAGTTATGTAACAGTCCATTCCTACGAGCAGTACTTC
TRBJ2-1,TRBV7-9,TRBD1,few,CASSGQGVGSYNEQFF,TGTGCCAGCAGTGGACAGGGGGTAGGCTCCTACAATGAGCAGTTCTTC
TRBJ1-4,TRBV7-2,NA,NA,CASSLGAGRANEKLFF,TGTGCCAGCAGCTTAGGTGCTGGGCGGGCTAATGAAAAACTGTTTTTT
TRBJ2-7,TRBV5-1,NA,NA,CASSATSYEQYF,TGCGCCAGCAGCGCGACTTCTTACGAGCAGTACTTC
TRBJ1-5,TRBV5-1,NA,once,CASSLEGGLGNQPQHF,TGCGCCAGCAGCTTGGAAGGGGGTTTAGGCAATCAGCCCCAGCATTTT
TRBJ2-1,TRBV28,NA,NA,CASSSTNSNEQFF,TGTGCCAGCAGTTCGACTAATTCCAATGAGCAGTTCTTC
TRBJ2-5,TRBV7-9,TRBD1,NA,CASSLVGTGDLGGYF,TGTGCCAGCAGCTTAGTTGGGACAGGGGATTTGGGCGGGTACTTC
TRBJ1-4,TRBV24-1,TRBD1,NA,CATSDQTGGIEKLFF,TGTGCCACCAGTGATCAAACAGGGGGTATTGAAAAACTGTTTTTT
TRBJ2-1,TRBV3-1/TRBV3-2,NA,NA,CASSQVPLGEQFF,TGTGCCAGCAGCCAAGTCCCCTTGGGCGAGCAGTTCTTC
TRBJ1-6,TRBV6-5,NA,NA,CASSYSGRSPLHF,TGTGCCAGCAGTTACAGTGGTCGGTCACCCCTCCACTTT
TRBJ1-5,TRBV7-6,TRBD1,once,CASSPRPGTGSYQPQHF,TGTGCCAGCAGCCCTCGTCCCGGGACAGGATCTTATCAGCCCCAGCATTTT
TRBJ2-5,TRBV5-1,NA,NA,CASSLVYGGETQYF,TGCGCCAGCAGCTTGGTATACGGAGGGGAGACCCAGTACTTC
TRBJ1-1,TRBV19,NA,NA,CASSRRGGSGTEAFF,TGTGCCAGTAGTAGGAGGGGCGGATCTGGGACTGAAGCTTTCTTT
TRBJ1-5,TRBV4-2,TRBD1,NA,CASSQDRGSNQPQHF,TGTGCCAGCTCCCAGGACAGGGGAAGCAATCAGCCCCAGCATTTT
TRBJ1-3,TRBV5-6,NA,NA,CASSLPGNTIYF,TGTGCCAGCAGCTTGCCGGGTAACACCATATATTTT
TRBJ2-7,TRBV5-1,NA,NA,CASSARTAYEQYF,TGCGCCAGCAGCGCAAGGACAGCCTACGAGCAGTACTTC
TRBJ2-1,TRBV3-1/TRBV3-2,NA,NA,CASSQARLGRSYNEQFF,TGTGCCAGCAGCCAAGCCCGTTTGGGGCGGTCCTACAATGAGCAGTTCTTC
TRBJ1-1,TRBV5-3,TRBD1,NA,CARRRDRKNTEAFF,TGTGCCAGAAGGAGGGACAGAAAGAACACTGAAGCTTTCTTT
TRBJ2-1,TRBV9,TRBD2,once,CASSVVGTSPNEQFF,TGTGCCAGCAGCGTAGTAGGGACTAGTCCCAATGAGCAGTTCTTC
TRBJ1-5,TRBV7-6,NA,NA,CASSLGLNQPQHF,TGTGCCAGCAGCTTAGGGCTCAATCAGCCCCAGCATTTT
TRBJ1-5,TRBV19,TRBD1,few,CASSPRTGDQPQHF,TGTGCCAGTAGTCCTAGGACAGGGGATCAGCCCCAGCATTTT
TRBJ1-2,TRBV15,NA,NA,CATSRRREGGGYTF,TGTGCCACCAGCAGACGGAGGGAAGGGGGTGGCTACACCTTC
TRBJ2-4,TRBV9,NA,NA,CASSPSGSFLDIQYF,TGTGCCAGCAGCCCCTCAGGGAGCTTTCTGGACATTCAGTACTTC
TRBJ2-7,TRBV5-6,TRBD1,NA,CASSPGTGAPLSYEQYF,TGTGCCAGCAGCCCCGGGACAGGGGCACCATTATCCTACGAGCAGTACTTC
TRBJ1-1,TRBV28,NA,once,CASSLKRGRGQAFF,TGTGCCAGCAGTTTAAAGCGAGGTCGCGGACAAGCTTTCTTT
TRBJ2-7,TRBV9,NA,NA,CASSVEPSSYEQYF,TGTGCCAGCAGCGTAGAGCCCTCCTCCTACGAGCAGTACTTC
TRBJ1-2,TRBV7-9,TRBD1,NA,CASSHPGQLIYGYTF,TGTGCCAGCAGCCACCCGGGACAGTTAATATATGGCTACACCTTC
TRBJ2-5,TRBV5-1,NA,few,CASSDQETQYF,TGCGCCAGCAGCGACCAAGAGACCCAGTACTTC
TRBJ1-1,TRBV5-4,TRBD1,NA,CASSLKPGTGVATEAFF,TGTGCCAGCAGCTTGAAGCCCGGGACAGGGGTTGCCACTGAAGCTTTCTTT
TRBJ2-7,TRBV6-1,NA,NA,CASSEDGSSYEQYF,TGTGCCAGCAGTGAAGACGGTAGCTCCTACGAGCAGTACTTC
TRBJ1-4,TRBV5-1,NA,NA,CASRGLGPTEKLFF,TGCGCCAGCAGAGGGTTGGGCCCGACGGAAAAACTGTTTTTT
TRBJ1-1,TRBV19,NA,NA,CATSGTTYEAFF,TGTGCCACCTCCGGGACGACCTATGAAGCTTTCTTT
TRBJ1-6,TRBV6-5,NA,NA,CASSYSAGNSPLHF,TGTGCCAGCAGTTACTCAGCGGGAAATTCACCCCTCCACTTT
TRBJ1-4,TRBV4-1,NA,NA,CASSQDLVNGQGNEKLFF,TGCGCCAGCAGCCAAGATCTGGTGAATGGGCAGGGAAATGAAAAACTGTTTTTT
TRBJ1-4,TRBV11-2,NA,NA,CASSLGAGQFF,TGTGCCAGCAGCTTAGGGGCCGGGCAGTTTTTT
TRBJ2-7,TRBV18,NA,NA,CASSPPISYEQYF,TGTGCCAGCTCACCACCTATCTCCTACGAGCAGTACTTC
TRBJ1-3,TRBV10-2,NA,NA,CASSDVGPGNTIYF,TGCGCCAGCAGTGATGTAGGGCCTGGAAACACCATATATTTT
TRBJ2-1,TRBV19,TRBD2,NA,CASNALRTSGRGDEQFF,TGTGCCAGTAATGCACTAAGGACTAGCGGGAGGGGTGATGAGCAGTTCTTC
TRBJ2-1,TRBV20-1,TRBD1,NA,CSGRQGNEQFF,TGCAGTGGTAGACAGGGGAATGAGCAGTTCTTC
TRBJ2-3,TRBV6-4,TRBD1,NA,CASSDSGGPDTQYF,TGTGCCAGCAGTGACTCAGGGGGCCCAGATACGCAGTATTTT
TRBJ1-1,TRBV7-8,NA,NA,CASSPQDRLNTEAFF,TGTGCCAGCAGCCCACAGGACAGACTGAACACTGAAGCTTTCTTT
TRBJ2-7,TRBV2,TRBD2,NA,CASRAGLEVPYEQYF,TGTGCCAGCAGGGCAGGACTAGAAGTACCCTACGAGCAGTACTTC
TRBJ1-1,TRBV7-3,NA,NA,CASSFGSTGEAFF,TGTGCCAGCAGCTTCGGGTCTACCGGTGAAGCTTTCTTT
TRBJ2-2,TRBV9,NA,NA,CASSSNTGELFF,TGTGCCAGCAGCTCCAACACCGGGGAGCTGTTTTTT
TRBJ1-1,TRBV12-3/TRBV12-4,NA,NA,CASNTNTEAFF,TGTGCCAGTAATACGAACACTGAAGCTTTCTTT
TRBJ2-3,TRBV7-7,NA,NA,CASSLSGGTDTQYF,TGTGCCAGCAGCCTCTCGGGCGGCACAGATACGCAGTATTTT
TRBJ1-1,TRBV6-5,NA,NA,CASSYGRANTEAFF,TGTGCCAGCAGTTACGGCAGGGCGAACACTGAAGCTTTCTTT